This TCR beta chain derives from a study of blood T cell repertoires in COVID-19. Study background: PBMCs, B-cell-depleted T cells, or T cells were the source of the cDNA or gDNA that made up the material.

Trimming removed 1 base from V and 8 bases from J, with 9 bases in between. The length of the CDR3 is 13 residues. Repertoires were generated with immunoSEQ multiplex PCR, while TCRdb's copy carries only in-frame clones and drops some. Here the sample spans 100,000 to 140,000 clones, 80% to 95% being singletons. The gene calls are TRBV12-3 or TRBV12-4 and TRBJ1-3, with D maybe TRBD1 (5 bases). Source material: peripheral blood. The receptor was derived from a woman in her thirties with acute or convalescent COVID-19. CDR3 sequence (DNA): TGTGCCAGCAGTTTAGGGCAGGGATACACCATATATTTT. This codes for CASSLGQGYTIYF.